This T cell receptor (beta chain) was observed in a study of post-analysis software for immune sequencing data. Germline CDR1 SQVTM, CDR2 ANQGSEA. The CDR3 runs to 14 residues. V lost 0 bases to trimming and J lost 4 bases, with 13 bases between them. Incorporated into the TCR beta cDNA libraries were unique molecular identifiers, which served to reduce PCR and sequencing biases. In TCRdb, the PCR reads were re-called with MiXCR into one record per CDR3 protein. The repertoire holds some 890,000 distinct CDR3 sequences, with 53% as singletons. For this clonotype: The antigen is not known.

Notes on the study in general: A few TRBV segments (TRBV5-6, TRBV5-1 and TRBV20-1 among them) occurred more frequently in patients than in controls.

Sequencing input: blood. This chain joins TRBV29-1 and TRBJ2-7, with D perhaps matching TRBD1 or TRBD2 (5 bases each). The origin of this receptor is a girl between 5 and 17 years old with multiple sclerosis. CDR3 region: CSVEDRLAGYEQYF. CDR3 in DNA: TGCAGCGTTGAAGATAGGCTAGCAGGGTACGAGCAGTACTTC.